This T cell receptor beta chain is from a study of blood T cell repertoires in COVID-19 (dated by TCRdb to about 2020). Context from the whole study: The collaborator samples originated in the United States, Italy and Spain and spanned the acute and convalescent phases of COVID-19. The prospective study material was composed of cDNA or gDNA derived from T cells, B-cell-depleted T cells, or PBMCs. Deeply sampled blood TCRbeta repertoires from subjects exposed to, actively infected with, or recovered from COVID-19 were included in the dataset. A freely available public database, intended as a resource for researchers studying the immune response to SARS-CoV-2, is where the repertoires were released. Samples came from the ongoing ImmuneRACE study (first 160 participants) plus 1,254 subjects from 6 global collaborators. Nearly every sample came with metadata listing a de-identified subject ID, COVID-19 status, age in years and sex. Where available, HLA class I and class II types were obtained from metadata supplied by the sample provider rather than from assay-based typing. Paper-wide results and their limitations: The amount of clinical and demographic metadata varied by source and participant and was provided uncurated.

Participants in the prospective study were aged about 18 to 95 years, lived in some 24 United States geographic areas, and enrolled through a virtual design. Cohort assignment in the prospective study relied on participant-reported clinical history from a screening survey and a study questionnaire. Recovered participants in ImmuneRACE Cohort 3 were defined by two consecutive negative NP/OP PCR tests, clearance by a healthcare professional, or resolution of symptoms. In the prospective study, whole blood, serum and a nasopharyngeal or oropharyngeal swab were collected from each participant by mobile phlebotomists. Over a 2-month period, participants in the prospective study had the option of providing additional blood draws and questionnaires. Before DNA extraction, prospective study blood samples were shipped either frozen or at room temperature. As for this clone: What this receptor recognizes is not known. Base quality data are lacking; no much larger clone is found one base away.

The immunoSEQ Assay, a bias-controlled multiplex PCR, was used to amplify TCRbeta CDR3 regions from genomic DNA. In the authors' own workflow: The number of nucleated cells in each sample was estimated from the amplification of reference gene primers within the assay. Sequence reads were collapsed and filtered to measure the absolute abundance of every unique TCRbeta CDR3 rearrangement. For each sample, productive Simpson clonality was calculated by taking the square root of Simpson's diversity index across productive rearrangements. As stored in TCRdb, this immuneACCESS dataset retains in-frame rearrangements with V and J assigned. A fraction of the clones does not appear; measured against another copy, unresolved V genes explain less than half of the discrepancy, and the remainder lacks a known reason. The V and J calls and clone size were taken over from that table, and D and trimming were inferred from the DNA. This sample is represented by 180,000 or so clones; less than 85% of them were singletons. The ten largest make up about 4.4% of the sample.

From its cysteine to its phenylalanine, the CDR3 spans 14 amino acids. Just CDR3 DNA is preserved here, 42 bases in frame from base 1. V trim: 3 bases; J trim: 5 bases; unmatched bases: 3. From the germline V gene, CDR1 is MNHNS and CDR2 is SASEGT. The specimen sequenced was PBMCs or T cells enriched from blood (not recorded which). This chain is built from TRBV6-1 and TRBJ2-5; 10 middle bases align to TRBD2. The receptor's source is a woman in her forties or fifties who had recovered from COVID-19. The DNA sequence is given as TGTGCCAGCAGTGATAGCGGGGGGAGGGAGACCCAGTACTTC. It specifies CASSDSGGRETQYF.